This T cell receptor beta chain originates from a study of blood T cell repertoires in COVID-19. Across the study: Nucleic acid was either cDNA or gDNA, and it came from T cells, B-cell-depleted T cells, or PBMCs.

In the original processing: Amplification of reference gene primers was used by the study to estimate nucleated cell counts. The protocol was immunoSEQ multiplex PCR, while the TCRdb copy is restricted to in-frame clones and leaves out a portion. D and trimming were read from the DNA, whereas the V and J calls and clone size are those reported in that table. The repertoire holds 250,000 to 300,000 clones, with about 73% as singletons. This receptor was taken from a woman over 75 with acute or convalescent COVID-19. Source material: peripheral blood.

The CDR3 nucleotides read TGTGCCAGTAGAATTCTAACAGGGAACGATAACTATGGCTACACCTTC. It codes for CASRILTGNDNYGYTF. The chain is built from TRBV19 and TRBJ1-2; a possible D gene is TRBD1 (6 bases). The V and J ends lost 6 bases and 1 base respectively, with 18 bases between them. Germline CDR1 LNHDA, CDR2 SQIVND (reference sequence). The CDR3 length is 16 residues. Full variable domain (outside the CDR3, taken from reference TRBV19 and TRBJ1-2): DGGITQSPKYLFRKEGQNVTLSCEQNLNHDAMYWYRQDPGQGLRLIYYSQIVNDFQKGDIAEGYSVSREKKESFPLTVTSAQKNPTAFYLCASRILTGNDNYGYTFGSGTRLTVV.